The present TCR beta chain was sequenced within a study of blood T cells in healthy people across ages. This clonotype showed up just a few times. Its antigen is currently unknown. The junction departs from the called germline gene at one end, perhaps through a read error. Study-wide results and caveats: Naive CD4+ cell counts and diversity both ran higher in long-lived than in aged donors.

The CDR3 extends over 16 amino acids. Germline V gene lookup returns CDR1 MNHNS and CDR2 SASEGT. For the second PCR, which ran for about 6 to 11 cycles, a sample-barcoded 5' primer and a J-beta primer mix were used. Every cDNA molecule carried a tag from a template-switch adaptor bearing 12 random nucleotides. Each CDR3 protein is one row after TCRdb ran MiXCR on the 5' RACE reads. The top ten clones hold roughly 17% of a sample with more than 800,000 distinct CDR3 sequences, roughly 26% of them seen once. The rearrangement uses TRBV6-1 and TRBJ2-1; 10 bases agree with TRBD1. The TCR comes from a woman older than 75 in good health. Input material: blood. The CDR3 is CAGSARQGASYNEQFF. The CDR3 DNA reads TGTGCCGGCAGTGCCCGACAGGGGGCCTCCTACAATGAGCAGTTCTTC.